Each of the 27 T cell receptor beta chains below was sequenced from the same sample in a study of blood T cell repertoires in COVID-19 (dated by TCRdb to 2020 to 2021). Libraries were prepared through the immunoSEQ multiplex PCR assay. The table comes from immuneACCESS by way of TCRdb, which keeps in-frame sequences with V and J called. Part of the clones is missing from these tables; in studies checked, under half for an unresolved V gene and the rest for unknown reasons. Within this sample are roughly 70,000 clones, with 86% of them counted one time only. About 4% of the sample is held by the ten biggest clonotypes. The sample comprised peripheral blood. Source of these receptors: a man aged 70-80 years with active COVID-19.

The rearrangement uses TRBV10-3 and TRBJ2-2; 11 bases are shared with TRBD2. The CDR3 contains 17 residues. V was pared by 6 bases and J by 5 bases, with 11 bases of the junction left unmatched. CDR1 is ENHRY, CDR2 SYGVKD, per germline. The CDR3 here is CAIRGGLAERGTGELFF. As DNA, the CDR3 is TGTGCCATCAGGGGGGGACTAGCGGAACGAGGGACCGGGGAGCTGTTTTTT.

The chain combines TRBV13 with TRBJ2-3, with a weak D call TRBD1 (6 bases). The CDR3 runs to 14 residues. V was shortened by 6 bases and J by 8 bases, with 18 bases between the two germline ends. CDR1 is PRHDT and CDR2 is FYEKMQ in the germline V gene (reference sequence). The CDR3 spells CASRSEVDRGTQYF. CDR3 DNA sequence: TGTGCCAGCAGGAGCGAGGTGGACAGAGGTACGCAGTATTTT.

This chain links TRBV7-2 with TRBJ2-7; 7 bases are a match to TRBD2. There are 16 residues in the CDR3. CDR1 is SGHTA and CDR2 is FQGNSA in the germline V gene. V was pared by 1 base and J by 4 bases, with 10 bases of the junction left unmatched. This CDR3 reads CASSLVGGGLGYEQYF. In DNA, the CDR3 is TGTGCCAGCAGCTTAGTGGGGGGAGGGCTGGGGTACGAGCAGTACTTC.

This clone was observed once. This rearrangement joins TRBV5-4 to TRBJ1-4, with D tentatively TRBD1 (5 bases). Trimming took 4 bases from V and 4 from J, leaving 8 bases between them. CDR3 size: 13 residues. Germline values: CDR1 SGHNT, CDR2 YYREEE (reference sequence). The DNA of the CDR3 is TGTGCCAGCAGCCGGGGGATTAATGAAAAACTGTTTTTT. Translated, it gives CASSRGINEKLFF.

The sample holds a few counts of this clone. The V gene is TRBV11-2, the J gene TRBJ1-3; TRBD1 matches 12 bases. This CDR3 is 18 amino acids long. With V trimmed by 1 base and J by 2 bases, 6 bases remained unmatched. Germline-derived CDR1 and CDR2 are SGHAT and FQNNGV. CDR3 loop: CASSLVGTGGAAGNTIYF. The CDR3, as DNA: TGTGCCAGCAGCTTAGTGGGGACAGGGGGCGCCGCTGGAAACACCATATATTTT.

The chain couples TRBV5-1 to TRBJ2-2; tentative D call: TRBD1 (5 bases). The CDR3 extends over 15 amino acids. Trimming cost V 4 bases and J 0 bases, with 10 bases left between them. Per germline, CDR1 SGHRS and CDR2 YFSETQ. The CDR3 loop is CASSPVGPNTGELFF. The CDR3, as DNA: TGCGCCAGCAGCCCGGTGGGGCCGAACACCGGGGAGCTGTTTTTT.

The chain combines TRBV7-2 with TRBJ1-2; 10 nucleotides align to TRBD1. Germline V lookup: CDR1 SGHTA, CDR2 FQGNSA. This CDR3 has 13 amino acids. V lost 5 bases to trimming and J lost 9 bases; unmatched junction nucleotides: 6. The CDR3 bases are TGTGCCAGCAGCCGGACAGGGGGAGGCCGCTACACCTTC. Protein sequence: CASSRTGGGRYTF.

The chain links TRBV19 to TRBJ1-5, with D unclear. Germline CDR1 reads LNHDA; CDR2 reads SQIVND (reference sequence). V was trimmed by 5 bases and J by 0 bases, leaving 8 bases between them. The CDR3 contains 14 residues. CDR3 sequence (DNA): TGTGCCAGTAGTGGCCTGAATAGCAATCAGCCCCAGCATTTT. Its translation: CASSGLNSNQPQHF.

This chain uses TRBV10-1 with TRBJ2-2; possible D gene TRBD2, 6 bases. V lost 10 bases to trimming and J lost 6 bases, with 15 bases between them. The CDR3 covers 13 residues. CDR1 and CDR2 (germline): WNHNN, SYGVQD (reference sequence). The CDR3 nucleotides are TGCGCCACCACCCCGTGGGGGGCCGGGGAGCTGTTTTTT. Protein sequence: CATTPWGAGELFF.

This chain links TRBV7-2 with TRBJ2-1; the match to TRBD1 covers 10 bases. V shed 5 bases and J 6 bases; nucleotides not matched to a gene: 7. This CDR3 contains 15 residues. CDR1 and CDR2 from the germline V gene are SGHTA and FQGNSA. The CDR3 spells CASSPRQGAGNEQFF. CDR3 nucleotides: TGTGCCAGCAGCCCTCGACAGGGGGCGGGCAATGAGCAGTTCTTC.

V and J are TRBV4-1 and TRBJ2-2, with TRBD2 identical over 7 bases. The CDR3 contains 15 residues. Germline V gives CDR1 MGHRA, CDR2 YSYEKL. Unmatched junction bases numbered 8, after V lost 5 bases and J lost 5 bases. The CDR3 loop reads CASSGGGGWTGELFF. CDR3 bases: TGCGCCAGCAGCGGCGGGGGAGGGTGGACCGGGGAGCTGTTTTTT.

The CDR3: CASSRGADAYEQYF. The CDR3 DNA reads as TGCGCCAGCAGCCGGGGGGCAGACGCCTACGAGCAGTACTTC. J is TRBJ2-7 and V is TRBV5-1; a possible D gene is TRBD2 (7 bases). V gave up 4 bases and J gave up 2 bases, with 13 bases separating them. CDR1 is SGHRS and CDR2 is YFSETQ in the germline V gene. This CDR3 region has 14 residues.

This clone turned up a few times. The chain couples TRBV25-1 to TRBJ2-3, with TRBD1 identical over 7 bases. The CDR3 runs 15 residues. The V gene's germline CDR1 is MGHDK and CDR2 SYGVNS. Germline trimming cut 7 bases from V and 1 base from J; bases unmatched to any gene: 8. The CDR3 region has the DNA TGTGCCAGCACCTCCGACAGGGTCGGCACAGATACGCAGTATTTT. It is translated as CASTSDRVGTDTQYF.

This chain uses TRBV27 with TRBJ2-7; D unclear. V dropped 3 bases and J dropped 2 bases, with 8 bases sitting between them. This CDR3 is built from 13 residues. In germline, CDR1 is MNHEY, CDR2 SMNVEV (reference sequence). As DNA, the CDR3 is TGTGCCAGCAGTTTTGTTCCCGCCTACGAGCAGTACTTC. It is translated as CASSFVPAYEQYF.

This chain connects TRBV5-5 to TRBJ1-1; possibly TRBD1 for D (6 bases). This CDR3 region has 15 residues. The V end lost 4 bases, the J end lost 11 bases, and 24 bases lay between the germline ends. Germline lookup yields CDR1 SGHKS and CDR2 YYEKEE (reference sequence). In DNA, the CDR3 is TGTGCCAGCAGCCCTGGGGGGGCGCCGCTTGTGGGCGCTTTCTTT. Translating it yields CASSPGGAPLVGAFF.

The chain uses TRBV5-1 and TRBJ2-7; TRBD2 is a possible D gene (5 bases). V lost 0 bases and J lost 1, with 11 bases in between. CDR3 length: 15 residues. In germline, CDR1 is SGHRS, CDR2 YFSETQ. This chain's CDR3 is CASSLALADSYEQYF. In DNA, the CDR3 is TGCGCCAGCAGCTTGGCGCTAGCAGATTCCTACGAGCAGTACTTC.

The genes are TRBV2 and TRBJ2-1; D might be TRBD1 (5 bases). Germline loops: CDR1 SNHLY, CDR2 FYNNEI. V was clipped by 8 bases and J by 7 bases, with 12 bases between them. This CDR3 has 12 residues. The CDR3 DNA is TGTGCCAGCCATGGGGCGGAGAATGAGCAGTTCTTC. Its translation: CASHGAENEQFF. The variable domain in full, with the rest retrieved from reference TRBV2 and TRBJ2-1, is EPEVTQTPSHQVTQMGQEVILRCVPISNHLYFYWYRQILGQKVEFLVSFYNNEISEKSEIFDDQFSVERPDGSNFTLKIRSTKLEDSAMYFCASHGAENEQFFGPGTRLTVL.

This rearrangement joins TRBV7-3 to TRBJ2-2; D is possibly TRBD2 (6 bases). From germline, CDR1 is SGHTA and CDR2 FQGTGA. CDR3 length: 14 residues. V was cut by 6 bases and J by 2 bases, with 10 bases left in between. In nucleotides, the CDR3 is TGTGCCAGCAGACCCGGGACTAACACCGGGGAGCTGTTTTTT. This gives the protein CASRPGTNTGELFF. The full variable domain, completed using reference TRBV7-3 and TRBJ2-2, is GAGVSQTPSNKVTEKGKYVELRCDPISGHTALYWYRQSLGQGPEFLIYFQGTGAADDSGLPNDRFFAVRPEGSVSTLKIQRTERGDSAVYLCASRPGTNTGELFFGEGSRLTVL.

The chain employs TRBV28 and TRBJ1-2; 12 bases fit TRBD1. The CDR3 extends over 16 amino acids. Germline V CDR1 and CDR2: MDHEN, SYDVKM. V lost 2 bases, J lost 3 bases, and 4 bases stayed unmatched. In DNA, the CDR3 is TGTGCCAGCAGTTTAGGGGACAGGGGGCGTGACTATGGCTACACCTTC. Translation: CASSLGDRGRDYGYTF.

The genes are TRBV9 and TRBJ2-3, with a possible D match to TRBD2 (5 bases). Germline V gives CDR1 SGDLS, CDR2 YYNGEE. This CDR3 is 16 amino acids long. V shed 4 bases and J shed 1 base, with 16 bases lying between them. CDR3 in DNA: TGTGCCAGCAGCCCCGCCGCCCCGCGGGGCACAGATACGCAGTATTTT. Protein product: CASSPAAPRGTDTQYF.

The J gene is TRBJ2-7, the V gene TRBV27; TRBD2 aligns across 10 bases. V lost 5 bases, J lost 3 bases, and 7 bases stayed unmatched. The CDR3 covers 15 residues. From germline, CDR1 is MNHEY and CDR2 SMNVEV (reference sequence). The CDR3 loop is CASSGGTSAVYEQYF. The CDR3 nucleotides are TGTGCCAGCAGTGGCGGGACTAGCGCTGTCTACGAGCAGTACTTC.

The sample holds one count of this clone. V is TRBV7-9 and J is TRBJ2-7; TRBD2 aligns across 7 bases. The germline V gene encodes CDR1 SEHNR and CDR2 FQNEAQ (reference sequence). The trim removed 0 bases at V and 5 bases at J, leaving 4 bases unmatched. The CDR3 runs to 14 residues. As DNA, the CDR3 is TGTGCCAGCAGCTTAGCGGGGGGAGGGGACGAGCAGTACTTC. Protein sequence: CASSLAGGGDEQYF.

The CDR3: CSASTPTSGRAGDTQYF. CDR3 sequence (DNA): TGCAGTGCTAGTACACCGACTAGCGGGAGGGCCGGGGATACGCAGTATTTT. The rearrangement joins TRBV20-1 to TRBJ2-3, with 14 bases fitting TRBD2. Germline lookup yields CDR1 DFQATT and CDR2 SNEGSKA (reference sequence). This CDR3 comprises 17 residues. V lost 3 bases to trimming and J lost 6 bases; unmatched junction nucleotides: 11.

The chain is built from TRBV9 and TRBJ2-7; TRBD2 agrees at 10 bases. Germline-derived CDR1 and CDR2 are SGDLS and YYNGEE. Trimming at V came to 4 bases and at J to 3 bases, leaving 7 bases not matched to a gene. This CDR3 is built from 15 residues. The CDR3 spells CASSLSGRPYYEQYF. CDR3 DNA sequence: TGTGCCAGCAGCCTTAGCGGGAGGCCATACTACGAGCAGTACTTC.

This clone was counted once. The DNA for the CDR3 is TGTGCCAGCAGTTTAGGGGGGGAGGCCAACGTCCTGACTTTC. Its protein is CASSLGGEANVLTF. V usage is TRBV27 and J usage is TRBJ2-6; 7 bases map to TRBD2. The trim removed 2 bases at V and 6 bases at J, leaving 1 base unmatched. Germline-derived CDR1 and CDR2 are MNHEY and SMNVEV (reference sequence). This CDR3 has 14 residues.

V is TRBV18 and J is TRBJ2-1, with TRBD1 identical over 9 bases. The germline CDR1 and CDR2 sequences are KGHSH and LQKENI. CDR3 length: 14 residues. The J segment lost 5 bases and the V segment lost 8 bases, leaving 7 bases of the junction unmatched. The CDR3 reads CASTPGTGNNEQFF. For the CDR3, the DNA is TGTGCCAGCACCCCCGGGACAGGGAACAATGAGCAGTTCTTC.

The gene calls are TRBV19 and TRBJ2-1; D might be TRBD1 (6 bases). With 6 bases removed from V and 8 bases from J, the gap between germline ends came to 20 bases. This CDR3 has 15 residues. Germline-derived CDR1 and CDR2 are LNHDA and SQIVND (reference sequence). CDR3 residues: CASSFGDPRGDEQFF. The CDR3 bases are TGTGCCAGTAGCTTTGGGGACCCCAGGGGCGATGAGCAGTTCTTC.